Described below is a single TCR beta chain sequence and its context. The data were obtained in a study of blood T cell repertoires in COVID-19. Study as a whole: PBMCs, B-cell-depleted T cells, or T cells were the source of the cDNA or gDNA that made up the material.

Assay: immunoSEQ multiplex PCR; the TCRdb copy retains only in-frame clones and omits some. Of roughly 43,000 clones detected, roughly 85% appear once; the ten largest clones hold 8% to 9%. The sequence came from a man aged 60 to 75 with active COVID-19. The material sequenced was peripheral blood.

CDR3 residues: CASSVGRSSYNEQFF. DNA of the CDR3: TGTGCCAGCAGCGTAGGGCGGAGCTCCTACAATGAGCAGTTCTTC. This rearrangement joins TRBV9 to TRBJ2-1; no clear D. This CDR3 comprises 15 residues. With 0 bases removed from V and 0 bases from J, the gap between germline ends came to 7 bases. Germline V gene lookup returns CDR1 SGDLS and CDR2 YYNGEE.